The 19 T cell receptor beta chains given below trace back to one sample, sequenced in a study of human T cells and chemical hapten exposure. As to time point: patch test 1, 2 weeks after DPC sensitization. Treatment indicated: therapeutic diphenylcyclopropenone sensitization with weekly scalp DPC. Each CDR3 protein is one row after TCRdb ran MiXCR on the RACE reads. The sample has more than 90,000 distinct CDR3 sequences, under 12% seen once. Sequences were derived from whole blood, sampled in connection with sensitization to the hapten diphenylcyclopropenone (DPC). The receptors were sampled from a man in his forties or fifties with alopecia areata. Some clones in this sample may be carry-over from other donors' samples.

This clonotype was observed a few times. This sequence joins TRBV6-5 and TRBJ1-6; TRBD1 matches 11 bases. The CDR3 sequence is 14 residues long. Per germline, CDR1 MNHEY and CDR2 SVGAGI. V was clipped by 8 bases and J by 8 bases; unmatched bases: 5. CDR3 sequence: CASGTGGLYSPLHF. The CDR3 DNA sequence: TGTGCCAGCGGGACAGGGGGACTCTATTCACCCCTCCACTTT.

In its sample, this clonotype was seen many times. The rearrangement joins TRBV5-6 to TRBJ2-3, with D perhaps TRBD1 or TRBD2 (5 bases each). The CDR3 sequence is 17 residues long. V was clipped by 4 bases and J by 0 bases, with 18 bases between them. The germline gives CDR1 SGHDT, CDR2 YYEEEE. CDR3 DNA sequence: TGTGCCAGCAGCCTAACGGGACCCAGCAGGAGCACAGATACGCAGTATTTT. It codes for CASSLTGPSRSTDTQYF.

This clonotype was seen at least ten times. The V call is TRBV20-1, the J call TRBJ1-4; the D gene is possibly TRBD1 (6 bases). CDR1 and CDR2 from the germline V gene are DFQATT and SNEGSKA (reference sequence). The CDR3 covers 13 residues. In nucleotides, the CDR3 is TGCGGGAGGGGAGGGGGAGCCGGTGAAAAACTGTTTTTT. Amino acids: CGRGGGAGEKLFF.

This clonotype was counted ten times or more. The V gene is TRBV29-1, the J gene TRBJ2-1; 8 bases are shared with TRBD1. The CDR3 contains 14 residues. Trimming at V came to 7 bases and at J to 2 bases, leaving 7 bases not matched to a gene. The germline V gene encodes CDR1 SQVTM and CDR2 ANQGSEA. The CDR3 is CSARPGQAYNEQFF. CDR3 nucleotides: TGCAGCGCCCGACCGGGACAGGCCTACAATGAGCAGTTCTTC.

The CDR3: CASSTQGLDYGYTF. DNA for the CDR3: TGTGCCAGCAGCACACAAGGACTTGACTATGGCTACACCTTC. The gene calls are TRBV9 and TRBJ1-2, with unresolved D. V lost 4 bases and J 3 bases, leaving 13 bases between the germline ends. CDR3 length equals 14 residues. CDR1 SGDLS and CDR2 YYNGEE come from the germline V gene.

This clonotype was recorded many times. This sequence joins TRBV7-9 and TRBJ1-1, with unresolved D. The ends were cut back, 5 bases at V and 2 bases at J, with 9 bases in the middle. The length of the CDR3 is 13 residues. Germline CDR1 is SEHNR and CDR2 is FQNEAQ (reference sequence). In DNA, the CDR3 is TGTGCCAGCAGCCCCACAGTCAACACTGAAGCTTTCTTT. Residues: CASSPTVNTEAFF.

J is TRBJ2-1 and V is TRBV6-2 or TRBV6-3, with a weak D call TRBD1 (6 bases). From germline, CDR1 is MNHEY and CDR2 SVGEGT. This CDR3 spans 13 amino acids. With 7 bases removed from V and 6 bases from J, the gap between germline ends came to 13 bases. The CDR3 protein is CASMSGVGNEQFF. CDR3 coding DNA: TGTGCCAGCATGTCAGGGGTGGGCAATGAGCAGTTCTTC.

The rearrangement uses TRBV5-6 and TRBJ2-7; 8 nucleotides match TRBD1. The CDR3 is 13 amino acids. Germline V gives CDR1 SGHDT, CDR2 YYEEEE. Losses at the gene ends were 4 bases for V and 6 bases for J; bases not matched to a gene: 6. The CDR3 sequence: CASSDTGGIEQYF. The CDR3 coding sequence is TGTGCCAGCAGCGATACAGGGGGGATCGAGCAGTACTTC.

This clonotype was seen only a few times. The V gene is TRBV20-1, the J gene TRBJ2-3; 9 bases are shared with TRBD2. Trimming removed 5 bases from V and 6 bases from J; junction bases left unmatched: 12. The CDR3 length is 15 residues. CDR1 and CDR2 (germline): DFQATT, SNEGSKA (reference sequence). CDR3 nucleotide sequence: TGCAGTGCTGGGTCGAGGAGCGGGAGGTTCGATACGCAGTATTTT. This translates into CSAGSRSGRFDTQYF.

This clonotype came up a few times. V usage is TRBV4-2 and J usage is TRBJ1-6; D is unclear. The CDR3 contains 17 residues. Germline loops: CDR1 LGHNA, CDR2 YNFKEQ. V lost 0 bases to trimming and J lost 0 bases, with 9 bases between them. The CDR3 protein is CASSQERESSYNSPLHF. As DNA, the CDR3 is TGTGCCAGCAGCCAAGAGCGGGAGAGCTCCTATAATTCACCCCTCCACTTT.

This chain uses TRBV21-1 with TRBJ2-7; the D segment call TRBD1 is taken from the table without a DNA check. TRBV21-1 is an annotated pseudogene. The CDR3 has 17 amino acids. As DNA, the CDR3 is TGTGTCAGCAGCAAAGACCCCAGGGAAAGAGGGTCCTACGAGCAGTACGTC. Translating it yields CVSSKDPRERGSYEQYV.

The CDR3 DNA sequence: TGCAGTGCTAGAGATATGGACAGGGCGTATTTT. Protein product: CSARDMDRAYF. The J gene is TRBJ2-3, the V gene TRBV20-1; 8 bases are a match to TRBD1. Germline-derived CDR1 and CDR2 are DFQATT and SNEGSKA (reference sequence). This CDR3 comprises 11 residues. J was trimmed by 14 bases and V by 0 bases; bases with no gene match: 4.

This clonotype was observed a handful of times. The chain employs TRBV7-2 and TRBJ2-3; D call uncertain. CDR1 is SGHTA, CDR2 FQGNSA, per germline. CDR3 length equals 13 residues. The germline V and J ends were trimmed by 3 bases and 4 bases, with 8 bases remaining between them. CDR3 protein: CASSFEWADTQYF. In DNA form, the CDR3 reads TGTGCCAGCAGCTTCGAATGGGCAGATACGCAGTATTTT.

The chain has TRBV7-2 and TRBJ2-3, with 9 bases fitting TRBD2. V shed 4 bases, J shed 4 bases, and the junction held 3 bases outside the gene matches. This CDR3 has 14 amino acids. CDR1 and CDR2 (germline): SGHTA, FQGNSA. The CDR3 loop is CASSSWTSADTQYF. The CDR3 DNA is TGTGCCAGCAGCTCCTGGACTAGCGCAGATACGCAGTATTTT.

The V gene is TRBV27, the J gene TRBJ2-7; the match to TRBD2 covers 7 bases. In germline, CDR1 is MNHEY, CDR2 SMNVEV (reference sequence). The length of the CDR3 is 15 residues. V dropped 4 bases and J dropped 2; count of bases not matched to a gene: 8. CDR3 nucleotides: TGTGCCAGCAGTTCGTCTAGCGGAGGGGCCTACGAGCAGTACGTC. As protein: CASSSSSGGAYEQYV.

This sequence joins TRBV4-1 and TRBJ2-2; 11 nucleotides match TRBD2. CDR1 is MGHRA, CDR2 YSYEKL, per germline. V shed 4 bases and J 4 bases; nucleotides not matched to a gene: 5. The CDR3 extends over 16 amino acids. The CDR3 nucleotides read TGCGCCAGCAGCCGCCTCCTAGCGGGAGGCACCGGGGAGCTGTTTTTT. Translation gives CASSRLLAGGTGELFF.

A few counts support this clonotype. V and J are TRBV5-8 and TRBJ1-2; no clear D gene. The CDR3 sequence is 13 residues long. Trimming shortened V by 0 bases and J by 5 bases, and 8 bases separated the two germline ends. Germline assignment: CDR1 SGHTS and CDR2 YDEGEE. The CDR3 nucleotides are TGTGCCAGCAGCTTGGCAGTAATTTATGGCTACACCTTC. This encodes CASSLAVIYGYTF. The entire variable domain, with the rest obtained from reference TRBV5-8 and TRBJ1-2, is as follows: EAGVTQSPTHLIKTRGQQATLRCSPISGHTSVYWYQQALGLGLQFLLWYDEGEERNRGNFPPRFSGRQFPNYSSELNVNALELEDSALYLCASSLAVIYGYTFGSGTRLTVV.

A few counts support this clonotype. The CDR3 nucleotides are TGTGCCAGCAGTGCGGGACATACAAATGAAAAACTGTTTTTT. Amino acids: CASSAGHTNEKLFF. This chain links TRBV6-1 with TRBJ1-4, with D tentatively TRBD1 (6 bases). The length of the CDR3 is 14 residues. Trimming removed 4 bases at V and 5 bases at J, with 11 bases between. CDR1 is MNHNS, CDR2 SASEGT, per germline.

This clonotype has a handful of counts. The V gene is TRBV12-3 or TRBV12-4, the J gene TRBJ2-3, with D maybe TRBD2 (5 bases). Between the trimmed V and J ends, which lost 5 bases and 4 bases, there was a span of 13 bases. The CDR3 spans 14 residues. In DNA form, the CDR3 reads TGTGCCAGCAGTCCTCCAGGAGGTCCAGATACGCAGTATTTT. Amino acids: CASSPPGGPDTQYF.